Below are 20 T cell receptor beta chains sequenced from a single sample in a study of a mutant IDH1 vaccine in newly diagnosed glioma. Time point in this sample: week 5, during vaccination. Vaccine doses each comprised 300 ug of mutant IDH1 20-mer peptide, with topical imiquimod. Only in-frame clones appear in the TCRdb table, and some are missing; sequencing was by immunoSEQ multiplex PCR. The sample contains 70,000 to 90,000 clones, roughly nine tenths of which appear only once. No cognate antigen is known for these TCRs. The source was PBMCs, collected from a glioma patient whose treatment included an IDH1 peptide vaccine. These receptors were obtained from a woman aged 45-60 years with glioma.

The gene calls are TRBV19 and TRBJ1-4, with D maybe TRBD1 (5 bases). CDR3 length equals 14 residues. The germline CDR1 and CDR2 sequences are LNHDA and SQIVND (reference sequence). Trimming removed 5 bases from V and 7 bases from J, with 14 bases in between. The CDR3 protein is CASSFGTSFEKLFF. The CDR3 region has the DNA TGTGCCAGTAGTTTCGGGACTTCATTTGAAAAACTGTTTTTT.

This clone occurred once. The chain has TRBV5-1 and TRBJ2-3; 7 bases fit TRBD2. From germline, CDR1 is SGHRS and CDR2 YFSETQ. J lost 0 bases, V lost 4 bases, and 8 bases had no gene match. The CDR3 consists of 16 residues. CDR3 bases: TGCGCCAGCAGCCCCAGTGGGGGACTAAGCACAGATACGCAGTATTTT. This sequence encodes CASSPSGGLSTDTQYF.

The V and J genes are TRBV7-9 and TRBJ2-5, with D maybe TRBD2 (6 bases). The V end was cut by 5 bases, the J end by 1 base, with 8 bases between. The CDR3 has 13 amino acids. Germline V gene lookup returns CDR1 SEHNR and CDR2 FQNEAQ (reference sequence). CDR3 region: CASSRSGQETQYF. The CDR3 nucleotides read TGTGCCAGCAGCCGTAGCGGCCAAGAGACCCAGTACTTC.

The gene calls are TRBV9 and TRBJ2-3, with 12 positions matching TRBD2. With 4 bases clipped from V and 4 bases from J, the junction kept 7 bases outside the gene matches. CDR1 is SGDLS, CDR2 YYNGEE, per germline. This CDR3 is built from 16 residues. This chain's CDR3 is CASSPALAGGADTQYF. The CDR3 coding sequence is TGTGCCAGCAGCCCGGCCCTAGCGGGAGGGGCAGATACGCAGTATTTT.

This sequence joins TRBV29-1 and TRBJ1-2; D gene uncertain. The CDR3 is 13 amino acids. Germline CDR1 reads SQVTM; CDR2 reads ANQGSEA. V dropped 3 bases and J dropped 7 bases, with 15 bases sitting between them. The CDR3: CSVDKGLNSGYTF. The CDR3 coding sequence is TGCAGCGTTGATAAAGGACTTAATTCTGGCTACACCTTC.

This clone occurred once. This chain joins TRBV4-1 and TRBJ1-2, with 10 bases aligning to TRBD1. CDR3 length equals 17 residues. Trimming took 4 bases from V and 4 from J; bases not matched to a gene: 12. The germline V gene encodes CDR1 MGHRA and CDR2 YSYEKL. The CDR3 reads CASSRTTGTGAPYGYTF. The CDR3 DNA is TGCGCCAGCAGCCGCACCACCGGGACAGGGGCCCCCTATGGCTACACCTTC.

This chain links TRBV9 with TRBJ1-6, with D perhaps TRBD1 (6 bases). The CDR3 is made up of 16 amino acids. Trimming shortened V by 3 bases and J by 8 bases, and 18 bases separated the two germline ends. The germline V gene encodes CDR1 SGDLS and CDR2 YYNGEE. The CDR3 DNA is TGTGCCAGCAGCGAGGGGGGGATGGCAGGGTATTCACCCCTCCACTTT. It codes for CASSEGGMAGYSPLHF.

The chain is built from TRBV19 and TRBJ2-7; D is perhaps TRBD1 or TRBD2 (5 bases each). Trimming stripped 4 bases from V and 0 bases from J, with 7 bases between. CDR3 length: 13 amino acids. Germline CDR1 reads LNHDA; CDR2 reads SQIVND (reference sequence). The CDR3 region is CASSRDDSYEQYF. In nucleotides, the CDR3 is TGTGCCAGTAGTAGGGACGACTCCTACGAGCAGTACTTC.

This chain uses TRBV5-6 with TRBJ2-1; D may be TRBD1 or TRBD2 (5 bases each). The CDR3 covers 16 residues. Germline V gene sequence: CDR1 SGHDT, CDR2 YYEEEE. V was clipped by 1 base and J by 8 bases, with 19 bases between them. The CDR3 protein is CASSLYKRGPRDEQFF. The CDR3 DNA reads TGTGCCAGCAGCTTGTACAAAAGGGGCCCGCGGGATGAGCAGTTCTTC.

V is TRBV28 and J is TRBJ1-3; D perhaps matches TRBD1 (6 bases). This CDR3 comprises 14 residues. With 5 bases removed from V and 2 bases from J, the gap between germline ends came to 10 bases. Germline CDR1 and CDR2: MDHEN and SYDVKM. CDR3 coding DNA: TGTGCCAGCAGTCTCGGGGGCGCTGGAAACACCATATATTTT. It specifies CASSLGGAGNTIYF.

CDR3 region: CASSADRGANEKLFF. The CDR3 bases are TGTGCCAGCAGCGCCGACAGGGGAGCTAATGAAAAACTGTTTTTT. The chain joins TRBV9 to TRBJ1-4; 8 positions match TRBD1. The CDR3 has 15 amino acids. Germline CDR1 is SGDLS and CDR2 is YYNGEE. V dropped 3 bases and J dropped 3; count of bases not matched to a gene: 4.

This sequence joins TRBV5-1 and TRBJ2-3; D remains unclear. Trimming removed 0 bases at V and 0 bases at J, with 11 bases between. Germline V gives CDR1 SGHRS, CDR2 YFSETQ. The CDR3 extends over 16 amino acids. CDR3 amino acids: CASSLEQLFSTDTQYF. The CDR3 nucleotides read TGCGCCAGCAGCTTGGAACAGCTTTTCAGCACAGATACGCAGTATTTT.

V is TRBV19 and J is TRBJ2-4; D is possibly TRBD2 (5 bases). V shed 3 bases and J shed 10 bases, with 7 bases lying between them. This CDR3 is 11 amino acids long. Germline lookup yields CDR1 LNHDA and CDR2 SQIVND (reference sequence). The CDR3 here is CASSMDFIQYF. In DNA form, the CDR3 reads TGTGCCAGTAGTATGGACTTTATTCAGTACTTC.

This clone is a singleton in its sample. This chain joins TRBV4-2 and TRBJ2-5, with D uncertain. CDR3 length: 14 amino acids. Trimming removed 0 bases at V and 2 bases at J, with 7 bases between. Germline CDR1 LGHNA, CDR2 YNFKEQ. The CDR3, as DNA: TGTGCCAGCAGCCAAGATACGGAGCAAGAGACCCAGTACTTC. Protein product: CASSQDTEQETQYF.

J is TRBJ2-1 and V is TRBV4-1; 14 bases are a match to TRBD2. The J segment lost 5 bases and the V segment lost 4 bases, leaving 7 bases of the junction unmatched. Looked up from germline, CDR1 is MGHRA and CDR2 is YSYEKL. This CDR3 comprises 17 residues. The CDR3 loop is CASSPGTSGSIDNEQFF. In DNA form, the CDR3 reads TGCGCCAGCAGCCCCGGGACTAGCGGGAGTATAGACAATGAGCAGTTCTTC.

The V and J genes are TRBV10-3 and TRBJ1-1, with D uncertain. Germline CDR1 and CDR2: ENHRY and SYGVKD. This CDR3 comprises 13 residues. Trimming pared 4 bases from V and 1 base from J, leaving 7 bases between. The CDR3 DNA reads as TGTGCCATCAGTGTTGGGTCGAACACTGAAGCTTTCTTT. This gives the protein CAISVGSNTEAFF.

The chain joins TRBV10-2 to TRBJ1-1; TRBD1 matches at 10 bases. The V and J ends lost 2 bases and 8 bases, in that order; junction bases with no gene match: 20. The CDR3 runs 19 residues. The germline gives CDR1 WSHSY, CDR2 SAAADI. The DNA for the CDR3 is TGCGCCAGCAGTGAGGAGAGGGACAGGGGCCGTGGAGGGGACCCGGAAGCTTTCTTT. Amino acids: CASSEERDRGRGGDPEAFF.

The genes are TRBV10-3 and TRBJ2-1, with TRBD2 matching 7 bases. The CDR3 length is 16 residues. V dropped 4 bases and J dropped 0; count of bases not matched to a gene: 6. The germline V gene has CDR1 ENHRY and CDR2 SYGVKD. Here the CDR3 reads CAISGGERDSYNEQFF. CDR3 bases: TGTGCCATCAGTGGGGGGGAGCGGGACTCCTACAATGAGCAGTTCTTC.

The chain joins TRBV9 to TRBJ2-2; D ambiguous. The V and J ends lost 0 bases and 5 bases respectively, with 11 bases between them. Germline-derived CDR1 and CDR2 are SGDLS and YYNGEE. This CDR3 has 15 amino acids. This CDR3 is CASSVGPQKTGELFF. The CDR3 DNA reads TGTGCCAGCAGCGTAGGCCCTCAGAAAACCGGGGAGCTGTTTTTT.

This chain joins TRBV28 and TRBJ2-7; D might be TRBD2 (6 bases). The ends were cut back, 2 bases at V and 12 bases at J, with 14 bases in the middle. Germline CDR1 MDHEN, CDR2 SYDVKM. CDR3 length equals 12 residues. This chain's CDR3 is CASSLGPGVAYF. In DNA form, the CDR3 reads TGTGCCAGCAGTTTAGGCCCGGGAGTGGCGTACTTC.